This TCR beta chain was sequenced in a study of blood T cell repertoires in COVID-19. The overall study: COVID-19 samples from acute and convalescent phases originated in the United States, Italy and Spain. T cells, B-cell-depleted T cells, or PBMCs provided the cDNA or gDNA that served as material.

Germline values: CDR1 SNHLY, CDR2 FYNNEI. This CDR3 spans 15 amino acids. With 4 bases clipped from V and 4 bases from J, the junction kept 4 bases outside the gene matches. This clone was observed a handful of times. As processed by the authors: Nucleated cell counts were estimated from reference gene primer amplification. TCRdb's table, derived via immunoSEQ multiplex PCR, lists solely in-frame clones and lacks some. V and J calls and clone size come straight from that table; D and trimming were deduced from the DNA. The sample holds tens of thousands of clones, roughly 84% seen once. The sequence came from a human donor in a cohort sampled during active COVID-19. The sample comprised peripheral blood. This rearrangement joins TRBV2 to TRBJ2-1; 10 bases are shared with TRBD1. The CDR3 reads CASSGTGQGYNEQFF. The CDR3 DNA sequence: TGTGCCAGCAGTGGGACGGGACAGGGGTACAATGAGCAGTTCTTC.